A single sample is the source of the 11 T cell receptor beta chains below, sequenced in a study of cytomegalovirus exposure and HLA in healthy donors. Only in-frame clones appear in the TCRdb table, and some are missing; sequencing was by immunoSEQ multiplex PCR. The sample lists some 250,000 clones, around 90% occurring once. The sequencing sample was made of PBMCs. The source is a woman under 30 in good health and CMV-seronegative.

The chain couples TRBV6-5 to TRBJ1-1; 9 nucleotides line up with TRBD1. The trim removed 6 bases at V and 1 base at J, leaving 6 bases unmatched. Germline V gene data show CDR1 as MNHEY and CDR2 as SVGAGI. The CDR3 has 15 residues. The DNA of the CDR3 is TGTGCCAGCAGCCAGCTGGGACAGGGGAACACTGAAGCTTTCTTT. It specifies CASSQLGQGNTEAFF.

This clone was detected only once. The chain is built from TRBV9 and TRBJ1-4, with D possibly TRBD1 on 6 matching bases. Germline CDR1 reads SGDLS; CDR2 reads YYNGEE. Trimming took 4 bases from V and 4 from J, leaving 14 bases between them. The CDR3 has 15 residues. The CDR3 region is CASSPWTALNEKLFF. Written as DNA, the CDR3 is TGTGCCAGCAGCCCTTGGACAGCCCTTAATGAAAAACTGTTTTTT. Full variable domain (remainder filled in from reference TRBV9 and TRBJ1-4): DSGVTQTPKHLITATGQRVTLRCSPRSGDLSVYWYQQSLDQGLQFLIQYYNGEERAKGNILERFSAQQFPDLHSELNLSSLELGDSALYFCASSPWTALNEKLFFGSGTQLSVL.

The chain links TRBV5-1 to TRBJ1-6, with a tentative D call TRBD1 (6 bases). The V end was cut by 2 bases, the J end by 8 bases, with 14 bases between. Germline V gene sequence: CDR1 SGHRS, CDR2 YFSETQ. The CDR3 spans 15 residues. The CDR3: CASSFNQGRDSPLHF. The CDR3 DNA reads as TGCGCCAGCAGCTTCAACCAGGGGCGAGATTCACCCCTCCACTTT.

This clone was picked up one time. In nucleotides, the CDR3 is TGCGCCAGCAGTAAAATACAGGGGGCGAGTTACGAGCAGTACGTC. The encoded protein is CASSKIQGASYEQYV. J is TRBJ2-7 and V is TRBV10-2, with 9 bases that match TRBD1. The V segment lost 5 bases and the J segment 4 bases; nucleotides outside the gene matches: 9. The germline V gene encodes CDR1 WSHSY and CDR2 SAAADI. This CDR3 is 15 amino acids long.

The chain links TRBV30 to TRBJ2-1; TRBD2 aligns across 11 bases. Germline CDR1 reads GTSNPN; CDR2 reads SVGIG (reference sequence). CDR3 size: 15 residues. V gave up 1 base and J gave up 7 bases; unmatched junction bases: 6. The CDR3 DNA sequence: TGTGCCTGGAGTGCACTAGCGGGGGTCAAGAATGAGCAGTTCTTC. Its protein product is CAWSALAGVKNEQFF.

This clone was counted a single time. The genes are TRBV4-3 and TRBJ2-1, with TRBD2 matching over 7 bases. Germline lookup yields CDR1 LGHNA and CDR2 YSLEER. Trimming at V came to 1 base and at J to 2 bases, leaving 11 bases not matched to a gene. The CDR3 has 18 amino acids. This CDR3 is CASSQAESGRGTYNEQFF. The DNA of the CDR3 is TGCGCCAGCAGCCAAGCTGAAAGTGGGCGGGGGACCTACAATGAGCAGTTCTTC.

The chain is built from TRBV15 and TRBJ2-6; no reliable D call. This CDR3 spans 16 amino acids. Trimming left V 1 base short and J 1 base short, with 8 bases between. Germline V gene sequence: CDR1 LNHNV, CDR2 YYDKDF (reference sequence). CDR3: CATSRATTSGANVLTF. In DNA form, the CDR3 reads TGTGCCACCAGCAGAGCGACGACTTCTGGGGCCAACGTCCTGACTTTC.

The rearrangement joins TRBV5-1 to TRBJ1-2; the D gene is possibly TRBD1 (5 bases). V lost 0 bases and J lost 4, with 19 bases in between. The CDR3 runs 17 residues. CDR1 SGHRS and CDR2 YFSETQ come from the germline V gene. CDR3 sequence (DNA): TGCGCCAGCAGCTTGGACGGGACTTCGACAGACCCCTATGGCTACACCTTC. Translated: CASSLDGTSTDPYGYTF.

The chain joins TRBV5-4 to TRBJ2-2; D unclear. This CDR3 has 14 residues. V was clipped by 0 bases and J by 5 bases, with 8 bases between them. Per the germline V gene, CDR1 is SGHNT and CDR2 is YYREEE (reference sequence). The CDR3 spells CASSLDLSTGELFF. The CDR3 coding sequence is TGTGCCAGCAGCTTGGATTTGTCGACCGGGGAGCTGTTTTTT.

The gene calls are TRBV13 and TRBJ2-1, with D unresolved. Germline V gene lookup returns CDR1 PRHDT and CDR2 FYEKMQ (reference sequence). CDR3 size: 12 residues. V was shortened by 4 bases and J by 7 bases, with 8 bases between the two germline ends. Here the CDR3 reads CASSSTLNEQFF. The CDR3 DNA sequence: TGTGCCAGCAGCTCAACCCTAAATGAGCAGTTCTTC.

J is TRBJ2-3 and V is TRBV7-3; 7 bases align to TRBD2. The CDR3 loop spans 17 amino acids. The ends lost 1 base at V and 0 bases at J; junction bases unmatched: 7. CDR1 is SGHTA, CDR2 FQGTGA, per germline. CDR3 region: CASSLMNGGTSTDTQYF. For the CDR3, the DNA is TGTGCCAGCAGCTTAATGAACGGGGGGACCAGCACAGATACGCAGTATTTT.